The clone carrying this TCR beta chain was counted only a few times. Its antigen is currently unknown. PCR primers comprised 60 Vbeta and 13 Jbeta primers. Per the study methods: Some 11 million shared chains were among the roughly 78 million unique TCR beta chains that a later analysis counted. Clones were read by immunoSEQ multiplex PCR, and TCRdb kept only the in-frame ones, dropping some. V, J and clone size derive from that table, while D and trimming were established from the DNA sequence. The repertoire holds 150,000 to 200,000 clones, less than 90% seen once, with approximately 4.1% in the top ten. These data are taken from a study of cytomegalovirus exposure and HLA in healthy donors. Study observations and caveats: From TCR beta sequences, most subjects' HLA-A and HLA-B alleles were reportedly predicted accurately.

What was sequenced was PBMCs. This clonotype was obtained from a woman in her forties or fifties in good health and CMV-seropositive.

CDR3 nucleotides: TGCAGCGTTCCGGGCTACAATGAGCAGTTCTTC. Encoded protein: CSVPGYNEQFF. The chain employs TRBV29-1 and TRBJ2-1; no clear D. V gave up 5 bases and J gave up 3 bases, with 5 bases separating them. CDR3 length: 11 residues. From germline, CDR1 is SQVTM and CDR2 ANQGSEA.